This T cell receptor beta chain was identified during a study of CD8+CD57+ T cells in acquired aplastic anemia. Study details: Healthy donor CD4+ samples were sequenced to a depth that averaged around 9.9 million reads.

Regarding the study as a whole: Patients versus controls showed no significant CD8+ Simpson's diversity difference. Between patients and controls, about 30 CD8+ CDR3 sequences were found in common.

The CDR3 loop spans 16 amino acids. The germline CDR1 and CDR2 sequences are ENHRY and SYGVKD. This clonotype was seen once. Its antigen is as yet unknown. With a much larger clone just one base away, this may be a read error. According to the study, genomic DNA was the template for TCR beta VDJ and CDR3 profiling. A single record per CDR3 protein comes from TCRdb applying MiXCR to the reads. The sample lists some 170,000 distinct CDR3 sequences, approximately 40% occurring once. Sequenced input: sorted CD4+, CD8+, or CD8+CD57+ T cells (not recorded which) from PBMCs. The sequence was collected from a human donor in good health. The rearrangement uses TRBV10-3 and TRBJ2-1; 14 bases map to TRBD2. The CDR3 region is CASRGTSGSRDNEQIF. CDR3 DNA: TGTGCCAGCCGCGGGACTAGCGGGAGTCGCGACAATGAGCAGATCTTC.